This is a list of T cell receptor beta chains from one sample in a study of cytomegalovirus exposure and HLA in healthy donors. Clones were read by immunoSEQ multiplex PCR, and TCRdb kept only the in-frame ones, dropping some. The table records approximately 110,000 clones, about 70% of them present only once. Source material: PBMCs. Receptors originate from a man aged 25 to 40 in good health and CMV-seropositive. The CDR3 runs from the conserved cysteine through the conserved F or W. The order of the fields is CDR3 protein, CDR3 DNA, J gene, V gene, clone size, D gene. The D gene is left open where the match is weak. Size is stated for part of the rows, as once, few or many counts, or as a class when the clone is expanded.

CDR3 protein: CASSLGGNTIYF
CDR3 DNA: TGTGCCAGCAGCCTAGGAGGAAACACCATATATTTT
J gene: TRBJ1-3
V gene: TRBV6-1
clone size: .
D gene: .

CDR3 protein: CASSSGQVGEKLFF
CDR3 DNA: TGTGCCAGCAGTTCGGGACAGGTCGGGGAAAAACTGTTTTTT
J gene: TRBJ1-4
V gene: TRBV28
clone size: .
D gene: TRBD1

CDR3 protein: CASSQALRLQTDEQYF
CDR3 DNA: TGCGCCAGCAGCCAAGCCTTACGACTACAAACCGACGAGCAGTACTTC
J gene: TRBJ2-7
V gene: TRBV4-1
clone size: .
D gene: .

CDR3 protein: CASSDSGASGANVLTF
CDR3 DNA: TGTGCCAGCAGTGACTCTGGGGCCTCTGGGGCCAACGTCCTGACTTTC
J gene: TRBJ2-6
V gene: TRBV6-4
clone size: .
D gene: .

CDR3 protein: CASRPRSGANYNEQFF
CDR3 DNA: TGTGCCAGTAGACCACGTAGCGGGGCGAACTACAATGAGCAGTTCTTC
J gene: TRBJ2-1
V gene: TRBV19
clone size: .
D gene: TRBD2

CDR3 protein: CASSQPGTDHEQYF
CDR3 DNA: TGTGCCAGCAGCCAACCTGGGACAGACCACGAGCAGTACTTC
J gene: TRBJ2-7
V gene: TRBV4-2
clone size: .
D gene: TRBD1

CDR3 protein: CASSHPYPSGGGRETQYF
CDR3 DNA: TGCGCCAGCAGCCACCCCTACCCTAGCGGGGGCGGCCGGGAGACCCAGTACTTC
J gene: TRBJ2-5
V gene: TRBV4-1
clone size: .
D gene: TRBD2

CDR3 protein: CASSLRTGRNQPQHF
CDR3 DNA: TGTGCCAGCAGCTTGCGTACAGGGCGTAATCAGCCCCAGCATTTT
J gene: TRBJ1-5
V gene: TRBV5-6
clone size: .
D gene: .

CDR3 protein: CATRQDRGSQPQHF
CDR3 DNA: TGTGCCACCAGGCAGGACAGGGGGTCTCAGCCCCAGCATTTT
J gene: TRBJ1-5
V gene: TRBV15
clone size: .
D gene: TRBD1

CDR3 protein: CASSAAGIGSYNSPLHF
CDR3 DNA: TGTGCCAGCAGTGCGGCGGGGATTGGGTCCTATAATTCACCCCTCCACTTT
J gene: TRBJ1-6
V gene: TRBV6-1
clone size: .
D gene: .

CDR3 protein: CASSRQGRGRLAGGTDEQYF
CDR3 DNA: TGTGCCAGCAGCCGACAGGGACGGGGCCGACTAGCGGGGGGTACGGACGAGCAGTACTTC
J gene: TRBJ2-7
V gene: TRBV14
clone size: .
D gene: TRBD2

CDR3 protein: CASSWTGGSTGELFF
CDR3 DNA: TGTGCCAGCAGTTGGACAGGGGGGTCCACCGGGGAGCTGTTTTTT
J gene: TRBJ2-2
V gene: TRBV6-5
clone size: few
D gene: TRBD1

CDR3 protein: CASSYQGQPRAFF
CDR3 DNA: TGTGCCAGCAGCTACCAAGGACAGCCACGAGCTTTCTTT
J gene: TRBJ1-1
V gene: TRBV13
clone size: .
D gene: .

CDR3 protein: CASSVGGTSGSYEQYF
CDR3 DNA: TGTGCCAGCAGCGTAGGTGGGACTAGCGGATCCTACGAGCAGTACTTC
J gene: TRBJ2-7
V gene: TRBV9
clone size: .
D gene: TRBD2

CDR3 protein: CASRSLGVYEQYF
CDR3 DNA: TGTGCCAGCAGGTCACTCGGGGTTTACGAGCAGTACTTC
J gene: TRBJ2-7
V gene: TRBV6-1
clone size: .
D gene: .

CDR3 protein: CASARVGNYGYTF
CDR3 DNA: TGTGCCAGTGCCAGGGTGGGGAACTATGGCTACACCTTC
J gene: TRBJ1-2
V gene: TRBV19
clone size: once
D gene: .

CDR3 protein: CASSLDRVFDYGYTF
CDR3 DNA: TGTGCCAGCAGCTTGGACAGGGTCTTCGACTATGGCTACACCTTC
J gene: TRBJ1-2
V gene: TRBV7-9
clone size: few
D gene: TRBD1

CDR3 protein: CASSVEDMVGETQYF
CDR3 DNA: TGTGCCAGCAGCGTAGAGGACATGGTGGGAGAGACCCAGTACTTC
J gene: TRBJ2-5
V gene: TRBV9
clone size: .
D gene: .

CDR3 protein: CASSSIWTGAYEQYF
CDR3 DNA: TGTGCCAGCAGTTCCATTTGGACAGGGGCCTACGAGCAGTACTTC
J gene: TRBJ2-7
V gene: TRBV28
clone size: .
D gene: TRBD1

CDR3 protein: CASSLAEDIQYF
CDR3 DNA: TGTGCCAGCAGCTTAGCAGAGGACATTCAGTACTTC
J gene: TRBJ2-4
V gene: TRBV7-8
clone size: .
D gene: .

CDR3 protein: CASSQRTGVGYEQYF
CDR3 DNA: TGCGCCAGCAGCCAGAGGACGGGGGTGGGGTACGAGCAGTACTTC
J gene: TRBJ2-7
V gene: TRBV4-3
clone size: few
D gene: .

CDR3 protein: CASSLVTQGAFDGYTF
CDR3 DNA: TGTGCCAGCAGCTTAGTAACCCAGGGGGCGTTTGATGGCTACACCTTC
J gene: TRBJ1-2
V gene: TRBV7-2
clone size: .
D gene: TRBD1

CDR3 protein: CASSPHGTGVNQPQHF
CDR3 DNA: TGTGCCAGCAGCCCGCACGGGACAGGGGTCAATCAGCCCCAGCATTTT
J gene: TRBJ1-5
V gene: TRBV7-2
clone size: .
D gene: TRBD1

CDR3 protein: CASSQDQGSMNTEAFF
CDR3 DNA: TGCGCCAGCAGCCAAGATCAGGGGTCCATGAACACTGAAGCTTTCTTT
J gene: TRBJ1-1
V gene: TRBV4-1
clone size: .
D gene: .

CDR3 protein: CAISSGNTIHF
CDR3 DNA: TGTGCCATTAGCTCTGGAAACACCATACATTTT
J gene: TRBJ1-3
V gene: TRBV10-3
clone size: once
D gene: .

CDR3 protein: CASSGRTGTIYEQYF
CDR3 DNA: TGTGCCAGTAGCGGTAGGACAGGGACCATCTACGAGCAGTACTTC
J gene: TRBJ2-7
V gene: TRBV19
clone size: .
D gene: TRBD1

CDR3 protein: CASSTGTGGLGYGYTF
CDR3 DNA: TGTGCCAGCTCCACCGGGACAGGTGGCTTAGGGTATGGCTACACCTTC
J gene: TRBJ1-2
V gene: TRBV18
clone size: .
D gene: TRBD1

CDR3 protein: CASSQTGTSGETQYF
CDR3 DNA: TGCGCCAGCAGCCAAACCGGGACTAGCGGAGAGACCCAGTACTTC
J gene: TRBJ2-5
V gene: TRBV4-3
clone size: few
D gene: TRBD2

CDR3 protein: CASSSPRTGVADTQYF
CDR3 DNA: TGTGCCAGCAGCTCCCCGAGGACAGGGGTCGCAGATACGCAGTATTTT
J gene: TRBJ2-3
V gene: TRBV5-6
clone size: .
D gene: TRBD1

CDR3 protein: CASSLQAHRGIQYF
CDR3 DNA: TGCGCCAGCAGCTTGCAGGCGCACAGGGGCATTCAGTACTTC
J gene: TRBJ2-4
V gene: TRBV5-1
clone size: few
D gene: TRBD1

CDR3 protein: CASSLGRGGTYEQYF
CDR3 DNA: TGTGCCAGCAGCTTGGGCAGAGGGGGAACCTACGAGCAGTACTTC
J gene: TRBJ2-7
V gene: TRBV5-4
clone size: once
D gene: .

CDR3 protein: CASSGNRGADTQYF
CDR3 DNA: TGTGCCAGCAGCGGGAACAGGGGGGCAGATACGCAGTATTTT
J gene: TRBJ2-3
V gene: TRBV9
clone size: .
D gene: TRBD1

CDR3 protein: CASSPGQGNQPQHF
CDR3 DNA: TGTGCCAGCAGCCCCGGACAGGGCAATCAGCCCCAGCATTTT
J gene: TRBJ1-5
V gene: TRBV7-9
clone size: .
D gene: TRBD1

CDR3 protein: CASSYSGGTEAFF
CDR3 DNA: TGTGCCAGCAGTTACTCCGGGGGAACTGAAGCTTTCTTT
J gene: TRBJ1-1
V gene: TRBV6-5
clone size: .
D gene: .

CDR3 protein: CASSGQGQRIQETQYF
CDR3 DNA: TGTGCCAGCAGTGGACAGGGACAGAGAATCCAAGAGACCCAGTACTTC
J gene: TRBJ2-5
V gene: TRBV6-1
clone size: .
D gene: TRBD1

CDR3 protein: CASSVRLAGGSYEQYF
CDR3 DNA: TGTGCCAGCAGTGTGAGACTAGCGGGGGGCTCCTACGAGCAGTACTTC
J gene: TRBJ2-7
V gene: TRBV6-1
clone size: .
D gene: TRBD2

CDR3 protein: CASRRIDGRSSGYGYTF
CDR3 DNA: TGTGCCAGCCGGAGAATAGACGGCCGGTCGTCGGGGTATGGCTACACCTTC
J gene: TRBJ1-2
V gene: TRBV2
clone size: many
D gene: .

CDR3 protein: CASSTTANSPLHF
CDR3 DNA: TGTGCCAGCAGCACGACTGCGAATTCACCCCTCCACTTT
J gene: TRBJ1-6
V gene: TRBV11-2
clone size: once
D gene: .

CDR3 protein: CASSSPGNSGANVLTF
CDR3 DNA: TGTGCCAGCAGTTCCCCGGGGAACTCTGGGGCCAACGTCCTGACTTTC
J gene: TRBJ2-6
V gene: TRBV28
clone size: .
D gene: .

CDR3 protein: CAREPGQSNTEAFF
CDR3 DNA: TGTGCCAGAGAGCCGGGACAATCGAACACTGAAGCTTTCTTT
J gene: TRBJ1-1
V gene: TRBV19
clone size: .
D gene: .

CDR3 protein: CASSHGGTDTQYF
CDR3 DNA: TGTGCCAGCAGCCACGGGGGCACAGATACGCAGTATTTT
J gene: TRBJ2-3
V gene: TRBV7-3
clone size: .
D gene: .

CDR3 protein: CASSEYRAKPDYEQYF
CDR3 DNA: TGTGCCAGCAGTGAATACCGGGCGAAACCGGACTACGAGCAGTACTTC
J gene: TRBJ2-7
V gene: TRBV2
clone size: .
D gene: .

CDR3 protein: CASNKGQYNSPLHF
CDR3 DNA: TGCGCCAGCAACAAAGGACAGTATAATTCACCCCTCCACTTT
J gene: TRBJ1-6
V gene: TRBV10-2
clone size: .
D gene: .

CDR3 protein: CASSVTSGTDTQYF
CDR3 DNA: TGTGCCAGCAGCGTAACTAGCGGGACAGATACGCAGTATTTT
J gene: TRBJ2-3
V gene: TRBV9
clone size: once
D gene: TRBD2

CDR3 protein: CASSIWASTNEQFF
CDR3 DNA: TGCGCCAGCAGCATTTGGGCAAGCACGAATGAGCAGTTCTTC
J gene: TRBJ2-1
V gene: TRBV5-1
clone size: .
D gene: .

CDR3 protein: CASSTRTGGDTEAFF
CDR3 DNA: TGTGCCAGCTCAACTCGGACAGGGGGTGACACTGAAGCTTTCTTT
J gene: TRBJ1-1
V gene: TRBV18
clone size: .
D gene: TRBD1

CDR3 protein: CASSLLDRAYEQYF
CDR3 DNA: TGTGCCAGCAGTTTACTGGACAGGGCTTACGAGCAGTACTTC
J gene: TRBJ2-7
V gene: TRBV28
clone size: .
D gene: TRBD1

CDR3 protein: CATRGGTRGEYQKTQYF
CDR3 DNA: TGTGCCACCAGGGGGGGTACCCGGGGAGAATACCAAAAGACCCAGTACTTC
J gene: TRBJ2-5
V gene: TRBV5-4
clone size: .
D gene: .

CDR3 protein: CASSVQGTANSPLHF
CDR3 DNA: TGTGCCAGCAGCGTACAGGGTACGGCTAATTCACCCCTCCACTTT
J gene: TRBJ1-6
V gene: TRBV7-2
clone size: .
D gene: .

CDR3 protein: CASSLLRVSLLPEQYF
CDR3 DNA: TGTGCCAGCAGCCTACTCCGGGTCTCACTTCTTCCCGAGCAGTACTTC
J gene: TRBJ2-7
V gene: TRBV11-2
clone size: .
D gene: .

CDR3 protein: CASSQGRTGGELFF
CDR3 DNA: TGTGCCAGCAGCCAAGGGAGAACGGGCGGGGAGCTGTTTTTT
J gene: TRBJ2-2
V gene: TRBV4-2
clone size: .
D gene: .

CDR3 protein: CASIPTSGRTDTQYF
CDR3 DNA: TGTGCCAGCATCCCGACTAGCGGACGCACAGATACGCAGTATTTT
J gene: TRBJ2-3
V gene: TRBV28
clone size: .
D gene: TRBD2

CDR3 protein: CASSYGQGGNTQYF
CDR3 DNA: TGTGCCAGCAGTTACGGGCAGGGAGGGAATACGCAGTATTTT
J gene: TRBJ2-3
V gene: TRBV6-5
clone size: .
D gene: TRBD2

CDR3 protein: CASSDGLAGYEQYF
CDR3 DNA: TGCGCCAGCAGTGACGGACTAGCGGGCTACGAGCAGTACTTC
J gene: TRBJ2-7
V gene: TRBV10-2
clone size: .
D gene: TRBD2

CDR3 protein: CATSRDREEGYTF
CDR3 DNA: TGTGCCACGTCCCGGGACAGGGAGGAGGGCTACACCTTC
J gene: TRBJ1-2
V gene: TRBV10-3
clone size: .
D gene: TRBD1

CDR3 protein: CASSRDRGVDQPQHF
CDR3 DNA: TGTGCCAGCAGCCGTGACAGGGGAGTGGATCAGCCCCAGCATTTT
J gene: TRBJ1-5
V gene: TRBV10-3
clone size: .
D gene: TRBD1

CDR3 protein: CAIRGQGANYGYTF
CDR3 DNA: TGTGCCATCAGGGGACAGGGGGCCAACTATGGCTACACCTTC
J gene: TRBJ1-2
V gene: TRBV10-3
clone size: .
D gene: TRBD1